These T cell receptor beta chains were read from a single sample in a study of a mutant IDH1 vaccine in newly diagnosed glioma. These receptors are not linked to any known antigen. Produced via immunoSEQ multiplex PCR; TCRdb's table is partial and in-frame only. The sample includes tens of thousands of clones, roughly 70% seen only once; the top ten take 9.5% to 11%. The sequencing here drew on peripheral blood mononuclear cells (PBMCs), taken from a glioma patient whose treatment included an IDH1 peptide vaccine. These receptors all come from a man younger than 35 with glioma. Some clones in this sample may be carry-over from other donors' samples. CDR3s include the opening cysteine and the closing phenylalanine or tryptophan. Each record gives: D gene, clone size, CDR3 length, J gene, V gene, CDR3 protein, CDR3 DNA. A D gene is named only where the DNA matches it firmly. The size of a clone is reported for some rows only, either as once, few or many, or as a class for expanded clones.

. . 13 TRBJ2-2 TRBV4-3 CASSPPNTGELFF TGCGCCAGCAGCCCTCCGAATACCGGGGAGCTGTTTTTT
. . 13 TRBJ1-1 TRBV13 CASSPRWNTEAFF TGTGCCAGCAGCCCCCGGTGGAACACTGAAGCTTTCTTT
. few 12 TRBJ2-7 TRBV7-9 CASSLRNDEQYF TGTGCCAGCAGCTTAAGAAACGACGAGCAGTACTTC
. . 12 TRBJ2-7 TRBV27 CASSLNPFEQYF TGTGCCAGCAGTTTAAATCCCTTCGAGCAGTACTTC
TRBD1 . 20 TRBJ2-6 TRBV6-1 CASSGGTGESRNSGANVLTF TGTGCCAGCAGTGGCGGGACAGGGGAGTCGAGGAACTCTGGGGCCAACGTCCTGACTTTC
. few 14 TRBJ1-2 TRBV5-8 CASSRDGGFYGYTF TGTGCCAGCAGTCGGGACGGAGGGTTTTATGGCTACACCTTC
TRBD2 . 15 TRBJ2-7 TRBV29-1 CSVRGTSGQTYEQYF TGCAGCGTTAGGGGGACTAGCGGCCAAACCTACGAGCAGTACTTC
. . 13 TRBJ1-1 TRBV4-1 CASSSTVSTEAFF TGCGCCAGCAGCTCCACTGTGAGCACTGAAGCTTTCTTT
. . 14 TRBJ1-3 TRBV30 CAWINLPPGNTIYF TGTGCCTGGATCAACCTACCTCCCGGAAACACCATATATTTT
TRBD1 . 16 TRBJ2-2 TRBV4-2 CASTQQGVRDTGELFF TGTGCCAGCACCCAACAGGGGGTTAGGGACACCGGGGAGCTGTTTTTT
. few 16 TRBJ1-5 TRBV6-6 CASSYGSDYSNQPQHF TGTGCCAGCAGTTATGGATCAGACTATAGCAATCAGCCCCAGCATTTT
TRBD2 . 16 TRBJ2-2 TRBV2 CASSGGGLAGTGELFF TGTGCCAGCAGTGGGGGGGGACTAGCGGGCACCGGGGAGCTGTTTTTT
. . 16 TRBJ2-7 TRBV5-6 CASSLGVGGDPYEQYF TGTGCCAGCAGCTTGGGAGTAGGCGGGGACCCCTACGAGCAGTACTTC
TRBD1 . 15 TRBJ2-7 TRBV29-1 CSVVKKGTGPYEQYF TGCAGCGTTGTTAAGAAGGGGACAGGGCCCTACGAGCAGTACTTC
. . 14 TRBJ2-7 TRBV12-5 CASGLAPDKHEQYF TGTGCTAGTGGTTTGGCCCCCGACAAGCACGAGCAGTACTTC
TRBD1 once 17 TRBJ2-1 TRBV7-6 CASSLEQGVSSYNEQFF TGTGCCAGCAGCTTAGAACAGGGGGTTAGCTCCTACAATGAGCAGTTCTTC
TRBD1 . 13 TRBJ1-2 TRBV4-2 CASSQGTGNGYTF TGTGCCAGCAGCCAAGGGACAGGGAATGGCTACACCTTC
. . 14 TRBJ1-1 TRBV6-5 CASSYRPANTEAFF TGTGCCAGCAGTTATAGGCCAGCGAACACTGAAGCTTTCTTT
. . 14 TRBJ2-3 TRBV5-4 CASSLGQETGTQYF TGTGCCAGCAGCTTGGGCCAGGAAACGGGTACGCAGTATTTT
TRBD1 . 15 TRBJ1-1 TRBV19 CASSRTGGRSTEAFF TGTGCCAGTAGTAGGACAGGGGGAAGGAGCACTGAAGCTTTCTTT
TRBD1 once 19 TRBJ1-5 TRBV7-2 CASSPRAGTGGGYAQPQHF TGTGCCAGCAGCCCGAGGGCGGGGACAGGGGGCGGCTACGCTCAGCCCCAGCATTTT
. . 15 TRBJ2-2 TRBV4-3 CASSLGGALSGELFF TGCGCCAGCAGCCTAGGGGGGGCGCTCTCCGGGGAGCTGTTTTTT